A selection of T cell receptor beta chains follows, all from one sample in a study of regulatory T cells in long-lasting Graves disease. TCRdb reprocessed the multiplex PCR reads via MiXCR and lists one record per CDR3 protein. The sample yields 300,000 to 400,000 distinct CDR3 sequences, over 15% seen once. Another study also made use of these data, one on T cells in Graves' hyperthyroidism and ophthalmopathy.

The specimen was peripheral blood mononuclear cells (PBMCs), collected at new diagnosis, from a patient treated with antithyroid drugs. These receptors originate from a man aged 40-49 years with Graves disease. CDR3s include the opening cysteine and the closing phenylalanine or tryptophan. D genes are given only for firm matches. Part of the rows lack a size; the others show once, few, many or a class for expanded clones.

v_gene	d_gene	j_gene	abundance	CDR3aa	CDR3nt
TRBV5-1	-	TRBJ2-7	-	CASSFSSGANYEQYF	TGCGCCAGCAGCTTCTCGTCCGGAGCTAATTACGAGCAGTACTTC
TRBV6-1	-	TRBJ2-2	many	CASNPRGRDTGELFF	TGTGCCAGCAATCCCCGAGGGCGAGACACCGGGGAGCTGTTTTTT
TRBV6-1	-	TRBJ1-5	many	CASSSFRGGQPQHF	TGTGCCAGCAGCTCCTTCAGGGGAGGACAGCCCCAGCATTTT
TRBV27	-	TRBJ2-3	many	CASGRFGDTQYF	TGTGCCAGCGGGCGATTCGGAGATACGCAGTATTTT
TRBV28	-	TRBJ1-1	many	CASSVRAFNTEAFF	TGTGCCAGCAGCGTTAGGGCATTCAACACTGAAGCTTTCTTT
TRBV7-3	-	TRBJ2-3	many	CASSFGGLTDTQYF	TGTGCCAGCAGCTTCGGTGGGCTCACAGATACGCAGTATTTT
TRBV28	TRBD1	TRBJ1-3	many	CASSSGQLSGNTIYF	TGTGCCAGCAGTTCGGGACAGCTCTCTGGAAACACCATATATTTT
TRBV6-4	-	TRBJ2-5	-	CASTPPGVETQYF	TGTGCCAGCACCCCACCTGGGGTAGAGACCCAGTACTTC
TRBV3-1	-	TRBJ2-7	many	CASSQFIAREQYF	TGTGCCAGCAGCCAATTCATAGCACGCGAGCAGTACTTC
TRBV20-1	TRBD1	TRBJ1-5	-	CSAGRDRELQPQHF	TGCAGTGCTGGCCGGGACAGGGAATTGCAGCCCCAGCATTTT
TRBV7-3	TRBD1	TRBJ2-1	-	CASSFHQGVNEQFF	TGTGCCAGCAGCTTTCACCAGGGGGTGAATGAGCAGTTCTTC
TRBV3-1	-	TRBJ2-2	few	CASSQDPGANTGELFF	TGTGCCAGCAGCCAAGATCCGGGTGCGAACACCGGGGAGCTGTTTTTT
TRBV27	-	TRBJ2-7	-	CASSSLRGPSEQYF	TGTGCCAGCAGTTCGCTTAGGGGCCCGAGCGAGCAGTACTTC
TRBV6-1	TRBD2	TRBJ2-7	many	CASSTGTSGGPYEQYF	TGTGCCAGCAGCACCGGGACTAGCGGGGGCCCCTACGAGCAGTACTTC
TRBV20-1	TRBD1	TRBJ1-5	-	CSAILDRGPQPQHF	TGCAGTGCTATCCTCGACAGGGGGCCTCAGCCCCAGCATTTT
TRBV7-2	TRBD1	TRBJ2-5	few	CASSSGQRRETQYF	TGTGCCAGCAGCTCGGGACAGCGCCGAGAGACCCAGTACTTC
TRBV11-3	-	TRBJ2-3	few	CASSQTRVGDTQYF	TGTGCCAGCAGCCAGACTAGGGTGGGGGATACGCAGTATTTT
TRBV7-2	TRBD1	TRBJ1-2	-	CASSFRQGEIGYTF	TGTGCCAGCAGCTTCCGACAGGGAGAGATTGGCTACACCTTC
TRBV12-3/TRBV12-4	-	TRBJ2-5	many	CASSLSATSSQYF	TGTGCCAGCAGTTTATCGGCTACTAGTTCCCAGTACTTC
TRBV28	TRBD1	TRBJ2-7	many	CAITGTGGQQYF	TGTGCCATAACCGGGACAGGGGGCCAGCAGTACTTC
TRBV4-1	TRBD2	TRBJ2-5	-	CASSQSGAGGLETQYF	TGCGCCAGCAGCCAAAGCGGCGCGGGGGGTCTAGAGACCCAGTACTTC
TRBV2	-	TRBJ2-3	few	CASSEEGADTQYF	TGTGCCAGCAGTGAAGAGGGGGCAGATACGCAGTATTTT
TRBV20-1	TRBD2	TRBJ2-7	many	CSAPSGGGHEQYF	TGCAGTGCTCCTAGCGGGGGGGGCCACGAGCAGTACTTC
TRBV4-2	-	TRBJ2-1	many	CASSQAGYNEQFF	TGTGCCAGCAGCCAAGCCGGCTACAATGAGCAGTTCTTC
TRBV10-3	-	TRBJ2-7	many	CAIGETVSYEQYF	TGTGCCATCGGGGAGACTGTATCCTACGAGCAGTACTTC
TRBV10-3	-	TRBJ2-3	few	CAIGSGGPDTQYF	TGTGCCATCGGGTCCGGGGGGCCCGATACGCAGTATTTT
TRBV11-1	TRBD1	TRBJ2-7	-	CASGLGRGHYEQYF	TGTGCCAGCGGCCTAGGAAGGGGGCACTACGAGCAGTACTTC
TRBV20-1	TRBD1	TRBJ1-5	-	CSAPDRAGNQPQHF	TGCAGTGCGCCGGACAGGGCTGGCAATCAGCCCCAGCATTTT
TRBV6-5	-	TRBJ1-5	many	CASSWGYSNQPQHF	TGTGCCAGCAGTTGGGGATATAGCAATCAGCCCCAGCATTTT
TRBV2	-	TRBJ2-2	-	CASGEQLGAAGELFF	TGTGCCAGCGGTGAACAATTGGGGGCCGCCGGGGAGCTGTTTTTT
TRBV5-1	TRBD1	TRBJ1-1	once	CASSRGGSMNTEAFF	TGCGCCAGCAGCAGAGGGGGCTCTATGAACACTGAAGCTTTCTTT
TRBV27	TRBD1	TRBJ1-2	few	CASRGMGQRLGYTF	TGTGCCAGCAGGGGCATGGGACAGAGGCTTGGCTACACCTTC
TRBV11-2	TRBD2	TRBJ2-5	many	CASSLGGTSGGEETQYF	TGTGCCAGCAGCTTAGGGGGGACTAGCGGGGGAGAAGAGACCCAGTACTTC
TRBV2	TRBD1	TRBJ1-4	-	CASRSMQGAGEKLFF	TGTGCCAGCAGGTCTATGCAGGGGGCTGGTGAAAAACTGTTTTTT
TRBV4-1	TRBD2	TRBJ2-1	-	CASSRRGLVYNEQFF	TGCGCCAGCAGCCGGCGCGGACTAGTATACAATGAGCAGTTCTTC
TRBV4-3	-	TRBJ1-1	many	CASSQGAVNTEAFF	TGCGCCAGCAGCCAAGGTGCGGTGAACACTGAAGCTTTCTTT
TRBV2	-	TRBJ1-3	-	CASSYDFSSGNTIYF	TGTGCCAGCAGTTACGATTTTAGCTCTGGAAACACCATATATTTT
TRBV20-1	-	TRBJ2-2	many	CSARAGQHTGELFF	TGCAGTGCTAGGGCAGGACAGCACACCGGGGAGCTGTTTTTT
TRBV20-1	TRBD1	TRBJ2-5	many	CSARDFRGPETQYF	TGCAGTGCTAGAGATTTTAGGGGGCCAGAGACCCAGTACTTC
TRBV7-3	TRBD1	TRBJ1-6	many	CASSPEAGGREASYNSPLHF	TGTGCCAGCAGCCCAGAGGCAGGGGGCAGGGAAGCGAGCTATAATTCACCCCTCCACTTT